Listed below are T cell receptor beta chains from one sample, sequenced in a study of CD8+ T cells in alopecia areata. Profiling relied on immunoSEQ multiplex PCR, and the TCRdb table lists in-frame clones only, not all of them. The data show some 96,000 clones, more than 55% seen once. Material: CD8+ T cells sorted from blood, obtained at week 4, from a patient treated with tofacitinib. All receptors come from a human donor with alopecia areata. Both conserved end residues are part of each CDR3. Each record gives: CDR3 protein, V gene, clone size, D gene. A D gene is named only where the DNA matches it firmly. Expanded clones get a size class; other rows say once, few or many, or leave the size out.

CASSSLYEQYF,TRBV7-2,few,NA
CASSMDGGQDTQYF,TRBV7-2,few,NA
CASSETGGRDTQYF,TRBV2,NA,TRBD2
CASSSTGWDYGYTF,TRBV27,NA,NA
CASSLTGGANQPQHF,TRBV7-9,few,TRBD1
CASRADLYNEQFF,TRBV28,NA,NA
CASSLDRGRTEAFF,TRBV5-6,NA,TRBD1
CSIRGAGNTIYF,TRBV29-1,few,TRBD1
CASSQDRQGVYNEQFF,TRBV4-1,once,NA
CASSQDGKEQYF,TRBV4-1,NA,NA
CASSPGGYPPEAFF,TRBV19,NA,NA
CASSLKAGGHNEQFF,TRBV5-4,NA,TRBD2
CSVESGGGTYNEQFF,TRBV29-1,few,TRBD2
CASSLGGQGNEQYF,TRBV5-1,NA,TRBD1
CASSQGFGDAETQYF,TRBV4-1,NA,NA
CASSRPGGHYGYTF,TRBV4-1,NA,TRBD1
CASSLGPANEQFF,TRBV6-5,NA,NA
CASSPPGENYGYTF,TRBV7-2,NA,NA
CASSLSVLAGESLTQYF,TRBV27,NA,TRBD2
CASSLGGAGVNYEQYF,TRBV7-9,NA,TRBD2
CASSFGEKLFF,TRBV27,NA,NA
CASSFGGQGSEQFF,TRBV7-9,NA,TRBD1
CASSSLGTTYEQYF,TRBV27,NA,NA
CASRNGYTF,TRBV27,NA,NA
CASSLGRQGYGYTF,TRBV27,NA,TRBD1
CASGVGQGVYGYTF,TRBV4-1,NA,TRBD1
CASSEGSAYEQYF,TRBV7-2,few,NA
CASSQGLALGNTIYF,TRBV4-3,NA,NA
CASSYSARGYEQYF,TRBV6-6,NA,NA
CASSPNGRSSTDTQYF,TRBV7-3,few,TRBD2
CASSLEGQLPYEQYF,TRBV7-8,NA,TRBD1
CASSVVEVAGELFF,TRBV9,NA,NA
CASSFPSGGPAYEQYF,TRBV7-8,NA,NA
CASSQTGVLGQFF,TRBV4-1,NA,NA
CASSLLAGGLETQYF,TRBV7-3,NA,TRBD2
CSVEVTNVNEQFF,TRBV29-1,NA,NA
CASSPKEGPRPLHF,TRBV4-3,NA,NA
CSVGTTSINEKLFF,TRBV29-1,NA,NA
CASSLGRGLGGDEQFF,TRBV5-1,few,TRBD2
CASSSSGSTYEQYF,TRBV7-8,NA,TRBD2
CASRLGAGRTDTQYF,TRBV27,NA,NA
CSGSTGPGANVLTF,TRBV29-1,NA,TRBD1
CASSLMAGNNSPLHF,TRBV13,NA,NA
CASSSSTRLAGGYQETQYF,TRBV5-1,NA,TRBD2
CAITLTENTEAFF,TRBV10-3,few,NA
CASSSHDNSGQGDTQYF,TRBV4-1,NA,NA
CASSPHRERLQETQYF,TRBV7-6,NA,NA
CASSVGRGHMNTEAFF,TRBV9,NA,TRBD1
CASSLEISEQYF,TRBV5-6,NA,NA
CASSQDPGVPNYGYTF,TRBV4-1,NA,NA
CASRRQGDGYTF,TRBV27,NA,TRBD1
CASSQSASGSLAYNEQFF,TRBV23-1,few,TRBD2
CSVEVVPPRAPVGTQYF,TRBV29-1,NA,NA
CASSWSRGLNQPQHF,TRBV7-2,NA,NA
CASSSGLLSSYNEQFF,TRBV5-1,NA,NA
CASSLWGDSNQPQHF,TRBV27,few,NA
CASSGDYSYEQYF,TRBV9,NA,TRBD2